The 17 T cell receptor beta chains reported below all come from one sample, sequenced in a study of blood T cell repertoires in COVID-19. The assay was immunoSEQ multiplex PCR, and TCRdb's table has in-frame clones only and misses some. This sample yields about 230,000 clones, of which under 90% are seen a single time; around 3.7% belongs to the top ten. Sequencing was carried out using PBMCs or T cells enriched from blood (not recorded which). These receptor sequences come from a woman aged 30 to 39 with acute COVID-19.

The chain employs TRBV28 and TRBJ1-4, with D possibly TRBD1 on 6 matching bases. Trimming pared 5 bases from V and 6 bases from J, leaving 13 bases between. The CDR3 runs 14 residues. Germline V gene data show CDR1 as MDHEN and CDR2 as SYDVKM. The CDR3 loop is CASSIEQGYEKLFF. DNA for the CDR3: TGTGCCAGCAGTATAGAACAGGGTTATGAAAAACTGTTTTTT.

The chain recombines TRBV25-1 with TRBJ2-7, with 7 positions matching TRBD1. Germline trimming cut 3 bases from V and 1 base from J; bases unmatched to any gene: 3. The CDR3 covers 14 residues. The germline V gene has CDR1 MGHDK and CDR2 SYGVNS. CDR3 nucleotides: TGTGCCAGCAGTGATAGGGGGCAATCCTACGAGCAGTACTTC. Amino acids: CASSDRGQSYEQYF.

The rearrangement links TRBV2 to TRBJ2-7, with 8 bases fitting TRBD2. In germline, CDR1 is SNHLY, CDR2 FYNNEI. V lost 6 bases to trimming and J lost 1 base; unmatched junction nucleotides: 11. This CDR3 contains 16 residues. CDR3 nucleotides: TGTGCCAGCAGACCCTTTGGCGGCGGGGGGTCCTACGAGCAGTACTTC. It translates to CASRPFGGGGSYEQYF.

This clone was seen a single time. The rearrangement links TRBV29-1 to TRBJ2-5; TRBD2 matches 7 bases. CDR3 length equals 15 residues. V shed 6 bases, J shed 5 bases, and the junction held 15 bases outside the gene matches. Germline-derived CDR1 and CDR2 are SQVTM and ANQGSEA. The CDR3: CSVETTGLPSETQYF. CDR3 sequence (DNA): TGCAGCGTCGAAACAACGGGACTACCTAGTGAGACCCAGTACTTC.

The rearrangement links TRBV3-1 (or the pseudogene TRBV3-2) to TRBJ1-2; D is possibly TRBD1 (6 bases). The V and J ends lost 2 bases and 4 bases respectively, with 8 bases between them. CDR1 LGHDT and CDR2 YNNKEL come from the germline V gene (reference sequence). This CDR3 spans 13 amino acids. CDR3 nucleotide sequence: TGTGCCAGCAGCCAAACAGGGCGCTATGGCTACACCTTC. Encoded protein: CASSQTGRYGYTF.

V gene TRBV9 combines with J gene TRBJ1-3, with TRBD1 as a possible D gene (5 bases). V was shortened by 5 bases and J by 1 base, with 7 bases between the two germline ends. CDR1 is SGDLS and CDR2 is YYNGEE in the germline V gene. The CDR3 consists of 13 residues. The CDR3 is CASRAGSGNTIYF. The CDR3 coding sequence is TGTGCCAGCAGGGCAGGGTCTGGAAACACCATATATTTT.

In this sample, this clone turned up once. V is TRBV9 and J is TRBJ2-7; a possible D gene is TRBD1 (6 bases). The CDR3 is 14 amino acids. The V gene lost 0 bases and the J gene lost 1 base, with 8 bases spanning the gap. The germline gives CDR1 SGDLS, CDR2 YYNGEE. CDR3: CASSVGGPSYEQYF. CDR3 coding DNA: TGTGCCAGCAGCGTAGGGGGGCCTTCCTACGAGCAGTACTTC.

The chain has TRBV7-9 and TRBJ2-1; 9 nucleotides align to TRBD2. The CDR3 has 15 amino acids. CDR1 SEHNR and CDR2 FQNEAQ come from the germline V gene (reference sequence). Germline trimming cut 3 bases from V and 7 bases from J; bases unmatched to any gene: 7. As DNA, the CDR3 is TGTGCCAGCAGCTTTCGCGGGGGGGCGGATAATGAGCAGTTCTTC. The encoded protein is CASSFRGGADNEQFF. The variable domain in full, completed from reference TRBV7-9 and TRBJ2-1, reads DTGVSQNPRHKITKRGQNVTFRCDPISEHNRLYWYRQTLGQGPEFLTYFQNEAQLEKSRLLSDRFSAERPKGSFSTLEIQRTEQGDSAMYLCASSFRGGADNEQFFGPGTRLTVL.

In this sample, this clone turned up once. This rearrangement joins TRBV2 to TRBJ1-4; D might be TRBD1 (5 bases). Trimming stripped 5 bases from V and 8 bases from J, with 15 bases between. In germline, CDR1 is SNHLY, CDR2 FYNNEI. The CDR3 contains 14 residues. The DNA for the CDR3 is TGTGCCAGCAGTTACGGGGGGTCTCGGGAAAAACTGTTTTTT. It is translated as CASSYGGSREKLFF.

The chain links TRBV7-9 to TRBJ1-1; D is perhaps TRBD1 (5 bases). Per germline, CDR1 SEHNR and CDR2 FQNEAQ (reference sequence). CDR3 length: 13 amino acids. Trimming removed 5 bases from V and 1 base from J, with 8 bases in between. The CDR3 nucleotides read TGTGCCAGCAGCCTACAGGCGAACACTGAAGCTTTCTTT. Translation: CASSLQANTEAFF.

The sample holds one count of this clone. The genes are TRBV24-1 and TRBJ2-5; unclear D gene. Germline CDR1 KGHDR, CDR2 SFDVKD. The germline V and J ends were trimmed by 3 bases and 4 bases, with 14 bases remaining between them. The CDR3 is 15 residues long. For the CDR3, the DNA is TGTGCCACCAGTGATCCCATTGACAATACAGAGACCCAGTACTTC. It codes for CATSDPIDNTETQYF.

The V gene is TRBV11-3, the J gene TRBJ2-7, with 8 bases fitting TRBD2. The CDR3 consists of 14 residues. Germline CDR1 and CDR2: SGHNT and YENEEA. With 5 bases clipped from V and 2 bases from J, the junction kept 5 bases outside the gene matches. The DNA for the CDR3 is TGTGCCAGCAGCCGCGGGGGGCTCCCCTACGAGCAGTACTTC. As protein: CASSRGGLPYEQYF. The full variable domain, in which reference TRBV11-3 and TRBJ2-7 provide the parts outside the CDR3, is EAGVVQSPRYKIIEKKQPVAFWCNPISGHNTLYWYLQNLGQGPELLIRYENEEAVDDSQLPKDRFSAERLKGVDSTLKIQPAELGDSAVYLCASSRGGLPYEQYFGPGTRLTVT.

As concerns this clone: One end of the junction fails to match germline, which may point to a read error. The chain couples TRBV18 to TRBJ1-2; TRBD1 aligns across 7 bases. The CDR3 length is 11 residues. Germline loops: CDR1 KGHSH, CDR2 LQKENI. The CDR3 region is CASSPGTEYSF. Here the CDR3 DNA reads TGTGCCAGCTCCCCCGGGACAGAGTACTCCTTC.

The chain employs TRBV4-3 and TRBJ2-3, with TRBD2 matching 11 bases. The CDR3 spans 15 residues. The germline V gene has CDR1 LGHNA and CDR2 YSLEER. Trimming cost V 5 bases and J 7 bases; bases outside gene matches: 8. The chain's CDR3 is CASSATSGGEHTQYF. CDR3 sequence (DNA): TGCGCCAGCAGCGCAACTAGCGGGGGTGAACATACGCAGTATTTT.

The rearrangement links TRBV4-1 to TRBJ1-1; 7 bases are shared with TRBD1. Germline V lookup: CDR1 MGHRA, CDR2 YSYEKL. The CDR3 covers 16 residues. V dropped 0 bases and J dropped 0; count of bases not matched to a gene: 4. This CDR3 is CASSQDLQGMNTEAFF. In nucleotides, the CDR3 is TGCGCCAGCAGCCAAGACTTACAGGGGATGAACACTGAAGCTTTCTTT.

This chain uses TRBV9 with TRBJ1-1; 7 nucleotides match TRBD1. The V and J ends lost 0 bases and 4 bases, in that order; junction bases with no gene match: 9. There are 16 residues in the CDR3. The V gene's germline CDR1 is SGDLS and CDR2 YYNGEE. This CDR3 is CASSVGDKGASTEAFF. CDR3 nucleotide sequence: TGTGCCAGCAGCGTAGGCGATAAGGGGGCGAGCACTGAAGCTTTCTTT.

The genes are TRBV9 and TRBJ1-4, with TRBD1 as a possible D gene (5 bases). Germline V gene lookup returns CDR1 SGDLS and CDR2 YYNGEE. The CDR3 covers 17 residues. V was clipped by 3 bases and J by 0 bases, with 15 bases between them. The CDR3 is CASSGQPSAATNEKLFF. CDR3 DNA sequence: TGTGCCAGCAGCGGACAGCCGTCCGCTGCAACTAATGAAAAACTGTTTTTT.